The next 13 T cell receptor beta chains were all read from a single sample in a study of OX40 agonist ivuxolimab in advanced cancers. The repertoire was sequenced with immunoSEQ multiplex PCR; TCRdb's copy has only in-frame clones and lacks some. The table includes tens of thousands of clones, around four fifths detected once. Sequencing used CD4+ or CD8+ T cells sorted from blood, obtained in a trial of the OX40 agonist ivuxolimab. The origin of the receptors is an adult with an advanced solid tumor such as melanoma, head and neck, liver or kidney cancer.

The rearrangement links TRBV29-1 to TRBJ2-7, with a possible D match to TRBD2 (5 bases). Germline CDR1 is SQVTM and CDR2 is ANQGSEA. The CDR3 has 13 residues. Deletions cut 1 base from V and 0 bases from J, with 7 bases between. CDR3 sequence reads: CSVEGRFSYEQYF. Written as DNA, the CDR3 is TGCAGCGTTGAAGGGAGGTTCTCCTACGAGCAGTACTTC.

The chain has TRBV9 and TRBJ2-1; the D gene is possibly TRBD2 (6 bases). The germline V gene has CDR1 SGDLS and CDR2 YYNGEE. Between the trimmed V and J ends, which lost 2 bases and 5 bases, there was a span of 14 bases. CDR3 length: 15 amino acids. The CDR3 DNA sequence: TGTGCCAGCAGCGTCGGCGGGACGGGGAACAATGAGCAGTTCTTC. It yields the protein CASSVGGTGNNEQFF.

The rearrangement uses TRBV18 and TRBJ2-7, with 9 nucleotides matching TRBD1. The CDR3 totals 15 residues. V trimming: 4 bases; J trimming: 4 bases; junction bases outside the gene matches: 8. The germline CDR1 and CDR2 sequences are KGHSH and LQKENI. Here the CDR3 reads CASSQPGQGAYEQYF. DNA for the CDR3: TGTGCCAGCTCACAACCGGGACAGGGAGCATACGAGCAGTACTTC.

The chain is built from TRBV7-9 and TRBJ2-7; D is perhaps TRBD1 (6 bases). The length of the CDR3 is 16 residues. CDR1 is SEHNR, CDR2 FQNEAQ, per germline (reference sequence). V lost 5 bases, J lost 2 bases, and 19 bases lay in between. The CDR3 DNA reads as TGTGCCAGCAGCAAGGCCTCGACAGGACCCACCTACGAGCAGTACTTC. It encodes CASSKASTGPTYEQYF.

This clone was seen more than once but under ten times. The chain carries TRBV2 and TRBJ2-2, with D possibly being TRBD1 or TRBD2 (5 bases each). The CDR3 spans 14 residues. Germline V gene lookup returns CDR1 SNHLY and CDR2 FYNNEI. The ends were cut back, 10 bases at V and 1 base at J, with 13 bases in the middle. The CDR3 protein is CATQRGGNTGELFF. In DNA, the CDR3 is TGTGCCACCCAACGGGGCGGGAACACCGGGGAGCTGTTTTTT.

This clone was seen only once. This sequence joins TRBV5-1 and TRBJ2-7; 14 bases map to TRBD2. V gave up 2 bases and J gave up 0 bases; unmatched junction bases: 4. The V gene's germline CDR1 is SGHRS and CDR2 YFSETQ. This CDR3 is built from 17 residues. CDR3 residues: CASSFRTSGGTSYEQYF. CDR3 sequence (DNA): TGCGCCAGCAGCTTTAGGACTAGCGGGGGGACCTCCTACGAGCAGTACTTC. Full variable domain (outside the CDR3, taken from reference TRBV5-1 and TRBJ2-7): KAGVTQTPRYLIKTRGQQVTLSCSPISGHRSVSWYQQTPGQGLQFLFEYFSETQRNKGNFPGRFSGRQFSNSRSEMNVSTLELGDSALYLCASSFRTSGGTSYEQYFGPGTRLTVT.

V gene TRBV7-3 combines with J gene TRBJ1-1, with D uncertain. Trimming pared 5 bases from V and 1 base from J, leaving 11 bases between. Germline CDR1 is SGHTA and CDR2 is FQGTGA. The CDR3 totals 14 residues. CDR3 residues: CASSPRGENTEAFF. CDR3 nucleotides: TGTGCCAGCAGCCCCCGCGGCGAGAACACTGAAGCTTTCTTT. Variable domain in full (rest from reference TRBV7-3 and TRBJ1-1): GAGVSQTPSNKVTEKGKYVELRCDPISGHTALYWYRQSLGQGPEFLIYFQGTGAADDSGLPNDRFFAVRPEGSVSTLKIQRTERGDSAVYLCASSPRGENTEAFFGQGTRLTVV.

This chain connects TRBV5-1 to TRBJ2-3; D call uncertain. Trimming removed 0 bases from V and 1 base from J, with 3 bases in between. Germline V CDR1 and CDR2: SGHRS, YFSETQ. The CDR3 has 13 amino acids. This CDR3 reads CASSLGGTDTQYF. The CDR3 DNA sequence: TGCGCCAGCAGCTTGGGGGGCACAGATACGCAGTATTTT.

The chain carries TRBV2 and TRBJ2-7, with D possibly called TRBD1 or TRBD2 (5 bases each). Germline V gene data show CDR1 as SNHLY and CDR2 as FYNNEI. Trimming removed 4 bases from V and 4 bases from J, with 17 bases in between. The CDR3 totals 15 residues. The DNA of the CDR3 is TGTGCCAGCAGTGCCAGCCGGGGCCTTCAATACGAGCAGTACTTC. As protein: CASSASRGLQYEQYF.

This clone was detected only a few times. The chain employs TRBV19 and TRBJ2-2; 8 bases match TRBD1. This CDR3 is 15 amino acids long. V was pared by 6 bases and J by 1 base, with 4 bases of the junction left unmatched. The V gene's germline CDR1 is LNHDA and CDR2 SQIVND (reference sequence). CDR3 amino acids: CASRLGTGNTGELFF. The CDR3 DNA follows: TGTGCCAGTAGGCTGGGGACAGGGAACACCGGGGAGCTGTTTTTT.

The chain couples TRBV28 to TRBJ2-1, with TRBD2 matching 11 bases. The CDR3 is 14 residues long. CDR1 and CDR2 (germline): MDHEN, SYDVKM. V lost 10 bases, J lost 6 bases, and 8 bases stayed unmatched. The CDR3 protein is CATIVAGGSNEQFF. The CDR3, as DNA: TGTGCCACCATCGTAGCGGGAGGGTCCAATGAGCAGTTCTTC. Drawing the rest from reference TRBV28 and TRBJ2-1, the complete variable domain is DVKVTQSSRYLVKRTGEKVFLECVQDMDHENMFWYRQDPGLGLRLIYFSYDVKMKEKGDIPEGYSVSREKKERFSLILESASTNQTSMYLCATIVAGGSNEQFFGPGTRLTVL.

The CDR3 is CASSPGQWEQFF. CDR3 DNA sequence: TGTGCCAGCAGCCCGGGACAGTGGGAGCAGTTCTTC. This chain joins TRBV7-2 and TRBJ2-1; 7 bases match TRBD1. Germline CDR1 reads SGHTA; CDR2 reads FQGNSA. CDR3 length equals 12 residues. The trim removed 5 bases at V and 10 bases at J, leaving 5 bases unmatched. Drawing the rest from reference TRBV7-2 and TRBJ2-1, the complete variable domain is GAGVSQSPSNKVTEKGKDVELRCDPISGHTALYWYRQSLGQGLEFLIYFQGNSAPDKSGLPSDRFSAERTGGSVSTLTIQRTQQEDSAVYLCASSPGQWEQFFGPGTRLTVL.

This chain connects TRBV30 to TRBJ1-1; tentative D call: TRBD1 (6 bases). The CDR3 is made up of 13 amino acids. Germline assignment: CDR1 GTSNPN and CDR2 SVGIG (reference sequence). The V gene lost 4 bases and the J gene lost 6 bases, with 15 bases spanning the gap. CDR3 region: CAWKLGGGSEAFF. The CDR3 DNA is TGTGCCTGGAAACTCGGAGGGGGATCTGAAGCTTTCTTT.